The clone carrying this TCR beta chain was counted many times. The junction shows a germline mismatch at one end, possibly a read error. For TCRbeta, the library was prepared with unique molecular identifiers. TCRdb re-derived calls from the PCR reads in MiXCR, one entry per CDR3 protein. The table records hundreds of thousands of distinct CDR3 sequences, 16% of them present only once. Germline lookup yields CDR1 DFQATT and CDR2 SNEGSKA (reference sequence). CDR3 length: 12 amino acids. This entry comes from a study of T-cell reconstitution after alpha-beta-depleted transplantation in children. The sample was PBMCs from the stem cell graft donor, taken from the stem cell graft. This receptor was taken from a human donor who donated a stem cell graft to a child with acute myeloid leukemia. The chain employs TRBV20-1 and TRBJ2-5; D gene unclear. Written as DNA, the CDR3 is TGCAGCGCTAGGTTCGGCGGAGAGACCCAGTACTTC. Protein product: CSARFGGETQYF.